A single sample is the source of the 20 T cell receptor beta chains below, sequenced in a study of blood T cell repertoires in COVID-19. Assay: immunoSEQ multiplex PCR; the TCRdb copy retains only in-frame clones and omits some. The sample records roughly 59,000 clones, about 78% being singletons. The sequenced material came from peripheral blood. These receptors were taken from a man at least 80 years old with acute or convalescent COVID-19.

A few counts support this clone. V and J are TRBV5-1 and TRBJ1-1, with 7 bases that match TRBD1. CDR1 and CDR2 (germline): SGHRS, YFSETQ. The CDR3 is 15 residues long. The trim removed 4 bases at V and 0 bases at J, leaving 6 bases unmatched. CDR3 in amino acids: CASSGGTAMNTEAFF. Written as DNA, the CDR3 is TGCGCCAGCAGCGGCGGGACAGCCATGAACACTGAAGCTTTCTTT. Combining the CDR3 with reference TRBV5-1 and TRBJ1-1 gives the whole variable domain KAGVTQTPRYLIKTRGQQVTLSCSPISGHRSVSWYQQTPGQGLQFLFEYFSETQRNKGNFPGRFSGRQFSNSRSEMNVSTLELGDSALYLCASSGGTAMNTEAFFGQGTRLTVV.

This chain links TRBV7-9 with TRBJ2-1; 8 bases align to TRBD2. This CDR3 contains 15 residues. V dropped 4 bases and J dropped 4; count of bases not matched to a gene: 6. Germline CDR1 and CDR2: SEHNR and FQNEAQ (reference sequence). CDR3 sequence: CASSSRGGLYNEQFF. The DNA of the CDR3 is TGTGCCAGCAGCTCACGGGGGGGCCTGTACAATGAGCAGTTCTTC.

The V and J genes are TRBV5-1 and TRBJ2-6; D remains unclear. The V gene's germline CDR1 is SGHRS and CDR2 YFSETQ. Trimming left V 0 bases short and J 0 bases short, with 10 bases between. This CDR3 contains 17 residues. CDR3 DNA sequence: TGCGCCAGCAGCTTGGCCCCTCTAAACTCTGGGGCCAACGTCCTGACTTTC. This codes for CASSLAPLNSGANVLTF.

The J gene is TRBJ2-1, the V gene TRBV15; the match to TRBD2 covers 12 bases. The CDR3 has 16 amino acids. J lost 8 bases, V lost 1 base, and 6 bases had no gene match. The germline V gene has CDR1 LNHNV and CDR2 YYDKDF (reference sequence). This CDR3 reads CATSRASGGALDEQFF. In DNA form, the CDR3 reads TGTGCCACCAGCAGAGCTAGCGGGGGGGCCCTAGATGAGCAGTTCTTC.

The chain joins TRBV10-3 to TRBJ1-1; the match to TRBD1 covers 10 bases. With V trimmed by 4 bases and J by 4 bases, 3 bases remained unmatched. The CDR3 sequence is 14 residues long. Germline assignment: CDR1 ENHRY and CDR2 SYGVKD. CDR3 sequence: CAISGQGAGTEAFF. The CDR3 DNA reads TGTGCCATCAGTGGACAGGGGGCTGGCACTGAAGCTTTCTTT.

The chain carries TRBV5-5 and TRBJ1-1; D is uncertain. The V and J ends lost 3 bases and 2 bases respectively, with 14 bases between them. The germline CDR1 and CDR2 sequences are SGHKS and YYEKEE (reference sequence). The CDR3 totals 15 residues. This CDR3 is CASSSTSAENTEAFF. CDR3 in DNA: TGTGCCAGCAGCTCTACGAGTGCCGAAAACACTGAAGCTTTCTTT.

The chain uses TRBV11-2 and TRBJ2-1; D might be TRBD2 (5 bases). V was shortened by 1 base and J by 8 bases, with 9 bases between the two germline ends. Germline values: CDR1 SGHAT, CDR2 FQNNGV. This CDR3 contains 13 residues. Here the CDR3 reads CASSLVWTHEQFF. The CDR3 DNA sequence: TGTGCCAGCAGCTTAGTATGGACTCATGAGCAGTTCTTC.

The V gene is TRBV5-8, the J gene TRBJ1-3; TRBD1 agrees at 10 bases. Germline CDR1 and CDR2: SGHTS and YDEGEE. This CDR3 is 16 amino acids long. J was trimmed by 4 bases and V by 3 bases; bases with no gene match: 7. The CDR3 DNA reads TGTGCCAGCAGCTCTCGACAGGGGGCAAGAGGAAACACCATATATTTT. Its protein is CASSSRQGARGNTIYF.

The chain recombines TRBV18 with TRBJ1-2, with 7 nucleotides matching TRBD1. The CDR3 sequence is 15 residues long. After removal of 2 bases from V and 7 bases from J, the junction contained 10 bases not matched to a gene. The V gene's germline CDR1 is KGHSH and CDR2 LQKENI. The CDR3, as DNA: TGTGCCAGCTCACCAATTGGCAGGGGGGAGCTTGGCTACACCTTC. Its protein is CASSPIGRGELGYTF.

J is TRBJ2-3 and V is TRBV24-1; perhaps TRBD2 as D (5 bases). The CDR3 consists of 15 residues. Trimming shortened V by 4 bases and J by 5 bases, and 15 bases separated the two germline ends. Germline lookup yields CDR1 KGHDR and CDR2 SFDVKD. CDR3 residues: CATSDRGSGRDTQYF. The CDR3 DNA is TGTGCCACCAGTGACCGAGGGTCGGGGAGAGATACGCAGTATTTT.

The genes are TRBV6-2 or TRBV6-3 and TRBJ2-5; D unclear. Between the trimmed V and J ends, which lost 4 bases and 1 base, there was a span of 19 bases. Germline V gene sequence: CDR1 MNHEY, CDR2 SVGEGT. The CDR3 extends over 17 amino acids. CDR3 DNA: TGTGCCAGCAGTTTCCCCTTGAAGGAGTCCCGCCAAGAGACCCAGTACTTC. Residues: CASSFPLKESRQETQYF.

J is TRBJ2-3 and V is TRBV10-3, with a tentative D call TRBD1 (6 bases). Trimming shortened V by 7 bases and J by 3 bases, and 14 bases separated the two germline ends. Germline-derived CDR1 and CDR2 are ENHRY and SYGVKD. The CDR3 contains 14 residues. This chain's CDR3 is CAINRDNPTDTQYF. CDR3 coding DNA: TGTGCCATCAATAGGGACAACCCTACAGATACGCAGTATTTT.

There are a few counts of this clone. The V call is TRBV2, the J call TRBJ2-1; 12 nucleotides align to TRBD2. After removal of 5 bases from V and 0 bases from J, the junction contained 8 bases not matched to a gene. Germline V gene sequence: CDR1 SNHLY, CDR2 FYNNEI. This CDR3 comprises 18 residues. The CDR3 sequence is CASSPRTSGVISYNEQFF. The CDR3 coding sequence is TGTGCCAGCAGTCCTAGGACTAGCGGGGTGATCTCCTACAATGAGCAGTTCTTC. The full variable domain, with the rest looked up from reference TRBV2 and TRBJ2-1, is EPEVTQTPSHQVTQMGQEVILRCVPISNHLYFYWYRQILGQKVEFLVSFYNNEISEKSEIFDDQFSVERPDGSNFTLKIRSTKLEDSAMYFCASSPRTSGVISYNEQFFGPGTRLTVL.

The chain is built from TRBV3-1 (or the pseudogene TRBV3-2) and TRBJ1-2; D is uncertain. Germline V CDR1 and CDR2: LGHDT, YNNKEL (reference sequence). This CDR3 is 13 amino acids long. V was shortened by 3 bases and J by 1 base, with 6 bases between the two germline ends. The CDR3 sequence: CASSHTVNYGYTF. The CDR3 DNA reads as TGTGCCAGCAGCCATACAGTTAACTATGGCTACACCTTC.

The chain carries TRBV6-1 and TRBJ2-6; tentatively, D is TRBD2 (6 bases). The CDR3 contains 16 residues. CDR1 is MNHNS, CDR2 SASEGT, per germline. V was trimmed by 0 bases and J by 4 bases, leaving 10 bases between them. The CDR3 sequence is CASSEAGLSGANVLTF. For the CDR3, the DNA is TGTGCCAGCAGTGAAGCGGGACTTTCGGGGGCCAACGTCCTGACTTTC.

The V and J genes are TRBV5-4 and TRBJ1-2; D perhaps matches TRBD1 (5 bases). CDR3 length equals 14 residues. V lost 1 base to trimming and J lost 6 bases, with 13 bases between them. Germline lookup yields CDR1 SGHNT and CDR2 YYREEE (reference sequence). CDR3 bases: TGTGCCAGCAGCTTGCAGGGTATGGATGATGGCTACACCTTC. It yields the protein CASSLQGMDDGYTF.

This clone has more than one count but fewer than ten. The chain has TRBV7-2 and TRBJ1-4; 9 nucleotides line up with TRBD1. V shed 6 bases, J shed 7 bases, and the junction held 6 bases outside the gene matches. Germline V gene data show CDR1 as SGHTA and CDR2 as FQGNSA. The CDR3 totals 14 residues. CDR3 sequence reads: CASSLQGAGEKLFF. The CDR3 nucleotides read TGTGCCAGCAGTCTACAGGGGGCAGGTGAAAAACTGTTTTTT. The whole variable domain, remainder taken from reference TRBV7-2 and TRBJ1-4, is GAGVSQSPSNKVTEKGKDVELRCDPISGHTALYWYRQSLGQGLEFLIYFQGNSAPDKSGLPSDRFSAERTGGSVSTLTIQRTQQEDSAVYLCASSLQGAGEKLFFGSGTQLSVL.

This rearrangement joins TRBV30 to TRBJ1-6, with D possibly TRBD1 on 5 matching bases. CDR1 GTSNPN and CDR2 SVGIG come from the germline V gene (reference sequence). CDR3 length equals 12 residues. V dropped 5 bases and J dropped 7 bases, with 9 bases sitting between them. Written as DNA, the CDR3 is TGTGCCTGGGGGGCAGGCAATTCACCCCTCCACTTT. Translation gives CAWGAGNSPLHF.

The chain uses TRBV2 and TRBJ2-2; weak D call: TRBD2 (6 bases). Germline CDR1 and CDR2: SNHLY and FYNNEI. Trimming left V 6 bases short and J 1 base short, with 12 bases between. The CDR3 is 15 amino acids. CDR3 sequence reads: CASRNSGGNTGELFF. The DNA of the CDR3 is TGTGCCAGCAGGAATTCCGGGGGGAACACCGGGGAGCTGTTTTTT.

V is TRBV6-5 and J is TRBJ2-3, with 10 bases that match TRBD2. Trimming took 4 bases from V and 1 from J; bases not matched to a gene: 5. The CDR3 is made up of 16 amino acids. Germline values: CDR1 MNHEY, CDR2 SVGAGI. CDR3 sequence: CASSLDGLAGTDTQYF. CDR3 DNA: TGTGCCAGCAGTTTAGATGGACTAGCGGGCACAGATACGCAGTATTTT.